The 18 T cell receptor beta chains reported below all come from one sample, sequenced in a study of radiotherapy plus CTLA-4 blockade in lung cancer listed by TCRdb under 2018. Library generation was performed with the immunoSEQ multiplex PCR assay. TCRdb limited this immuneACCESS table to in-frame rearrangements with V and J called. A share of clones is missing; checked studies link under half to unresolved V genes, and the rest is unexplained. Within this sample are some 49,000 clones, with 70% to 90% of them counted one time only. 28% of the sample lies in the top ten. The specimen comprised peripheral blood, sampled from a patient treated with radiotherapy plus ipilimumab. The receptors come from a human donor with non-small cell lung cancer whose response to radiotherapy plus ipilimumab could not be evaluated.

V is TRBV11-2 and J is TRBJ2-4, with 8 bases fitting TRBD1. CDR1 and CDR2 from the germline V gene are SGHAT and FQNNGV. V gave up 4 bases and J gave up 6 bases; unmatched junction bases: 5. The CDR3 is 14 residues long. The CDR3 spells CASSYRDRTNIQYF. CDR3 sequence (DNA): TGTGCCAGCAGCTACCGGGACAGGACAAACATTCAGTACTTC.

This clone was seen once. The chain links TRBV30 to TRBJ2-7, with 7 positions matching TRBD1. The germline CDR1 and CDR2 sequences are GTSNPN and SVGIG (reference sequence). The CDR3 spans 15 residues. The V and J ends lost 6 bases and 1 base, in that order; junction bases with no gene match: 12. CDR3 loop: CACVHGQESSYEQYF. Written as DNA, the CDR3 is TGTGCCTGTGTTCATGGACAGGAGTCATCCTACGAGCAGTACTTC. Full variable domain (rest looked up from reference TRBV30 and TRBJ2-7): SQTIHQWPATLVQPVGSPLSLECTVEGTSNPNLYWYRQAAGRGLQLLFYSVGIGQISSEVPQNLSASRPQDRQFILSSKKLLLSDSGFYLCACVHGQESSYEQYFGPGTRLTVT.

V is TRBV9 and J is TRBJ2-1; 7 positions match TRBD1. The CDR3 runs 15 residues. Germline V gene data show CDR1 as SGDLS and CDR2 as YYNGEE. V lost 4 bases and J lost 0; bases outside the gene matches: 4. CDR3 region: CASSSTGDSYNEQFF. For the CDR3, the DNA is TGTGCCAGCAGCTCAACAGGGGACTCCTACAATGAGCAGTTCTTC.

The V and J genes are TRBV30 and TRBJ2-1; 9 bases agree with TRBD2. Germline-derived CDR1 and CDR2 are GTSNPN and SVGIG (reference sequence). The CDR3 is 15 amino acids. Trimming cost V 6 bases and J 7 bases; bases outside gene matches: 13. The CDR3 DNA is TGTGCCTGCGGGGGAGCGGGAGGTATCGGGAATGAGCAGTTCTTC. Translating it yields CACGGAGGIGNEQFF.

This sequence joins TRBV28 and TRBJ2-3; tentatively, D is TRBD1 (6 bases). The V end was cut by 1 base, the J end by 1 base, with 15 bases between. This CDR3 spans 17 amino acids. Germline V CDR1 and CDR2: MDHEN, SYDVKM. The CDR3 here is CASSLSQQGWGTDTQYF. The DNA of the CDR3 is TGTGCCAGCAGTTTATCTCAACAGGGATGGGGCACAGATACGCAGTATTTT.

V is TRBV19 and J is TRBJ1-1, with D perhaps TRBD1 (6 bases). V lost 7 bases and J 7 bases, leaving 16 bases between the germline ends. This CDR3 has 13 residues. Germline values: CDR1 LNHDA, CDR2 SQIVND (reference sequence). The CDR3 DNA reads as TGTGCCAGTACCCCTTTCGGACAGCTTGAAGCTTTCTTT. Translating gives CASTPFGQLEAFF.

This clone was counted only a few times. J is TRBJ1-5 and V is TRBV19; 9 bases are shared with TRBD1. This CDR3 comprises 15 residues. The germline CDR1 and CDR2 sequences are LNHDA and SQIVND (reference sequence). Trimming cost V 7 bases and J 2 bases; bases outside gene matches: 6. The CDR3 region has the DNA TGTGCCAGTAACCCGGACAGGGGAGGCAATCAGCCCCAGCATTTT. Translation: CASNPDRGGNQPQHF.

The CDR3 protein is CASSLGSGSGSTDTQYF. CDR3 nucleotides: TGCGCCAGCAGCTTGGGTTCCGGTAGCGGGAGCACAGATACGCAGTATTTT. The chain uses TRBV5-1 and TRBJ2-3; TRBD2 matches 7 bases. J lost 0 bases, V lost 0 bases, and 7 bases had no gene match. The germline gives CDR1 SGHRS, CDR2 YFSETQ. The CDR3 has 17 residues.

This rearrangement joins TRBV4-3 to TRBJ2-3; the match to TRBD2 covers 11 bases. Per germline, CDR1 LGHNA and CDR2 YSLEER. Trimming cost V 9 bases and J 4 bases; bases outside gene matches: 9. This CDR3 is 15 amino acids long. The CDR3 loop reads CARDGTSGPSDTQYF. The CDR3, as DNA: TGCGCCAGAGATGGGACTAGCGGTCCGTCAGATACGCAGTATTTT.

The chain links TRBV4-1 to TRBJ1-1, with unresolved D. Trimming stripped 4 bases from V and 1 base from J, with 13 bases between. Looked up from germline, CDR1 is MGHRA and CDR2 is YSYEKL. The CDR3 totals 15 residues. The CDR3 sequence is CASSLARASNTEAFF. The CDR3 DNA is TGCGCCAGCAGCCTTGCGAGGGCGTCGAACACTGAAGCTTTCTTT.

This clone showed up just once. V is TRBV18 and J is TRBJ1-1, with a possible D match to TRBD1 (5 bases). Germline loops: CDR1 KGHSH, CDR2 LQKENI. The CDR3 has 13 residues. Trimming shortened V by 4 bases and J by 4 bases, and 10 bases separated the two germline ends. CDR3 protein: CASSLGEGTEAFF. The CDR3 region has the DNA TGTGCCAGCTCACTAGGGGAGGGCACTGAAGCTTTCTTT.

The V call is TRBV18, the J call TRBJ1-3; D possibly corresponds to TRBD1 (6 bases). Trimming took off 6 bases at V and 3 bases at J, with 12 bases between the two ends. Germline V gene lookup returns CDR1 KGHSH and CDR2 LQKENI. This CDR3 contains 14 residues. The chain's CDR3 is CASSQQGFGNTIYF. DNA of the CDR3: TGTGCCAGCTCTCAACAGGGATTTGGAAACACCATATATTTT.

The rearrangement joins TRBV6-1 to TRBJ1-1, with no clear D. The V end was cut by 8 bases, the J end by 0 bases, with 7 bases between. The CDR3 runs 12 residues. Per germline, CDR1 MNHNS and CDR2 SASEGT. CDR3 sequence (DNA): TGTGCCAGCGACATCATGAACACTGAAGCTTTCTTT. It specifies CASDIMNTEAFF.

The V call is TRBV27, the J call TRBJ2-7; perhaps TRBD2 as D (5 bases). The CDR3 loop spans 16 amino acids. CDR1 and CDR2 from the germline V gene are MNHEY and SMNVEV (reference sequence). With 6 bases removed from V and 4 bases from J, the gap between germline ends came to 22 bases. DNA for the CDR3: TGTGCCAGCAGCGAAAGCGGACCCTACAGAGGGTACGAGCAGTACTTC. This encodes CASSESGPYRGYEQYF.

On this clone: The conserved phenylalanine or tryptophan normally closing the CDR3 is absent here, so this likely arose from a read error. The limits of the CDR3 on the DNA are not certain, so only TCRdb's listed CDR3 is given. The chain recombines TRBV25-1 with TRBJ1-1; the listed D gene, TRBD1, was not tested against the DNA. Per germline, CDR1 MGHDK and CDR2 SYGVNS. Termini included, the CDR3 measures 12 amino acids. The CDR3 is CASSPSNRAMVV.

This clone came up once. This chain links TRBV7-3 with TRBJ2-1; TRBD2 matches at 10 bases. This CDR3 is 15 amino acids long. CDR1 SGHTA and CDR2 FQGTGA come from the germline V gene. V lost 5 bases to trimming and J lost 7 bases; unmatched junction nucleotides: 8. The CDR3 DNA reads TGTGCCAGCAGCCCCGGGACTAGCGCGATTAATGAGCAGTTCTTC. Residues: CASSPGTSAINEQFF. Looking up the rest from reference TRBV7-3 and TRBJ2-1 gives the full variable domain: GAGVSQTPSNKVTEKGKYVELRCDPISGHTALYWYRQSLGQGPEFLIYFQGTGAADDSGLPNDRFFAVRPEGSVSTLKIQRTERGDSAVYLCASSPGTSAINEQFFGPGTRLTVL.

The chain is built from TRBV5-1 and TRBJ2-1, with 7 bases identical to TRBD2. The V and J ends lost 4 bases and 7 bases, in that order; junction bases with no gene match: 11. The CDR3 is made up of 15 amino acids. Germline V gives CDR1 SGHRS, CDR2 YFSETQ. The CDR3 is CASSLGLPGPNEQFF. The CDR3 DNA follows: TGCGCCAGCAGCCTGGGACTACCCGGCCCGAATGAGCAGTTCTTC.

This sequence joins TRBV11-2 and TRBJ2-6; D is uncertain. The CDR3 has 14 residues. Germline CDR1 reads SGHAT; CDR2 reads FQNNGV. V dropped 1 base and J dropped 2 bases, with 3 bases sitting between them. CDR3 nucleotides: TGTGCCAGCAGCTTAGTCGCTGGGGCCAACGTCCTGACTTTC. As protein: CASSLVAGANVLTF.